The rows below give T cell receptor beta chains drawn from one sample of a study of blood T cell repertoires in COVID-19. Measured with immunoSEQ multiplex PCR; TCRdb has only the in-frame clones, and not every one. The repertoire has fewer than 250,000 clones, around 80% of them found once; the top ten carry about 17%. The sequenced sample was PBMCs or T cells enriched from blood (not recorded which). Receptors originate from a woman aged 50 to 65 with acute COVID-19. CDR3s include the opening cysteine and the closing phenylalanine or tryptophan. Clone sizes are given selectively: once, few, many, or a class where the clone is expanded.

cdr3_length: 15; clone_size: -; v_call: TRBV18; cdr3_aa: CASSLPGQGDYGYTF
cdr3_length: 15; clone_size: -; v_call: TRBV3-1/TRBV3-2; cdr3_aa: CASTRDDLGNSPLHF
cdr3_length: 14; clone_size: -; v_call: TRBV5-1; cdr3_aa: CASSLELGNSPLHF
cdr3_length: 15; clone_size: -; v_call: TRBV3-1/TRBV3-2; cdr3_aa: CASSLNPGVGNTIYF
cdr3_length: 16; clone_size: -; v_call: TRBV6-2/TRBV6-3; cdr3_aa: CASSGNRPFSGNTIYF
cdr3_length: 15; clone_size: -; v_call: TRBV19; cdr3_aa: CASSPLRGAGTEAFF
cdr3_length: 17; clone_size: few; v_call: TRBV19; cdr3_aa: CASSTHSGQYSNQPQHF
cdr3_length: 15; clone_size: -; v_call: TRBV7-2; cdr3_aa: CASSVNAGTQGGYTF
cdr3_length: 19; clone_size: -; v_call: TRBV28; cdr3_aa: CASSPPGGLLSSSTDTQYF
cdr3_length: 16; clone_size: -; v_call: TRBV28; cdr3_aa: CASSPGQGAGYSPLHF
cdr3_length: 18; clone_size: -; v_call: TRBV5-4; cdr3_aa: CASSSQQGKISGSGELFF
cdr3_length: 15; clone_size: -; v_call: TRBV7-2; cdr3_aa: CASSQDRGRNYGYTF
cdr3_length: 14; clone_size: -; v_call: TRBV4-1; cdr3_aa: CASSPPTGTGELFF
cdr3_length: 15; clone_size: once; v_call: TRBV27; cdr3_aa: CASRLLGQAQETQYF
cdr3_length: 17; clone_size: once; v_call: TRBV28; cdr3_aa: CASSSYGQGVTNEKLFF
cdr3_length: 17; clone_size: -; v_call: TRBV18; cdr3_aa: CASSPMPGTGPGNTIYF
cdr3_length: 11; clone_size: -; v_call: TRBV2; cdr3_aa: CALGTGDTQYF
cdr3_length: 16; clone_size: -; v_call: TRBV7-7; cdr3_aa: CASSSTSGGALHEQFF
cdr3_length: 12; clone_size: -; v_call: TRBV6-5; cdr3_aa: CASSPGGSPLHF
cdr3_length: 14; clone_size: -; v_call: TRBV3-1/TRBV3-2; cdr3_aa: CASSPGTGDEKLFF
cdr3_length: 17; clone_size: -; v_call: TRBV7-8; cdr3_aa: CASSLQSQLSSGNTIYF
cdr3_length: 17; clone_size: -; v_call: TRBV11-2; cdr3_aa: CASSLGRLAGATDTQYF
cdr3_length: 15; clone_size: once; v_call: TRBV2; cdr3_aa: CASRPPLHGRDEQFF
cdr3_length: 16; clone_size: -; v_call: TRBV6-1; cdr3_aa: CASSALPRGSWEKLFF
cdr3_length: 16; clone_size: -; v_call: TRBV9; cdr3_aa: CASSVGGTPYQETQYF
cdr3_length: 11; clone_size: -; v_call: TRBV7-2; cdr3_aa: CASSVGVTQYF
cdr3_length: 15; clone_size: -; v_call: TRBV27; cdr3_aa: CASSAGTSGTDTQYF
cdr3_length: 17; clone_size: many; v_call: TRBV3-1/TRBV3-2; cdr3_aa: CASSPPRVKGLWYGYTF
cdr3_length: 17; clone_size: -; v_call: TRBV5-1; cdr3_aa: CASSSGVGGASGNTIYF
cdr3_length: 13; clone_size: -; v_call: TRBV4-1; cdr3_aa: CASSQERREKLFF
cdr3_length: 14; clone_size: few; v_call: TRBV6-4; cdr3_aa: CASSLSGGTDTQYF
cdr3_length: 14; clone_size: -; v_call: TRBV10-1; cdr3_aa: CASGGDSGTDTQYF
cdr3_length: 16; clone_size: -; v_call: TRBV4-1; cdr3_aa: CASSQDLAGLTNGYTF
cdr3_length: 16; clone_size: -; v_call: TRBV2; cdr3_aa: CASSGQGYGGSNEQFF
cdr3_length: 13; clone_size: once; v_call: TRBV6-8; cdr3_aa: CASERGRNEKLFF
cdr3_length: 15; clone_size: medium-sized; v_call: TRBV11-2; cdr3_aa: CASSLGGQGGGPLHF
cdr3_length: 17; clone_size: -; v_call: TRBV24-1; cdr3_aa: CATSDLPRSGQRETQYF
cdr3_length: 14; clone_size: -; v_call: TRBV4-2; cdr3_aa: CASTAAGFDTEAFF
cdr3_length: 13; clone_size: -; v_call: TRBV6-5; cdr3_aa: CASSRSGGDGYTF
cdr3_length: 12; clone_size: -; v_call: TRBV5-4; cdr3_aa: CAVGDRAETQYF
cdr3_length: 12; clone_size: -; v_call: TRBV5-1; cdr3_aa: CASSPGWTEAFF
cdr3_length: 14; clone_size: -; v_call: TRBV10-3; cdr3_aa: CAISGFGGTGELFF
cdr3_length: 14; clone_size: -; v_call: TRBV5-4; cdr3_aa: CASSLDIQGIGYTF
cdr3_length: 15; clone_size: -; v_call: TRBV6-4; cdr3_aa: CASSDHNTGEDEQFF
cdr3_length: 16; clone_size: -; v_call: TRBV7-8; cdr3_aa: CASSLAGPAANQPQHF
cdr3_length: 16; clone_size: -; v_call: TRBV11-2; cdr3_aa: CASITARGPTGHTQYF
cdr3_length: 15; clone_size: -; v_call: TRBV29-1; cdr3_aa: CSVEGGTGTYYGYTF
cdr3_length: 11; clone_size: -; v_call: TRBV28; cdr3_aa: CASTYTGELFF
cdr3_length: 14; clone_size: -; v_call: TRBV6-5; cdr3_aa: CASSYSLSPLGYTF
cdr3_length: 14; clone_size: -; v_call: TRBV3-1/TRBV3-2; cdr3_aa: CASRKTGYNEKLFF
cdr3_length: 17; clone_size: -; v_call: TRBV5-1; cdr3_aa: CASSLGNSGGAPDTQYF
cdr3_length: 15; clone_size: -; v_call: TRBV19; cdr3_aa: CASTPDPGSGNTIYF